This T cell receptor beta chain was sequenced for a study of technical replicates of blood from several donors. Profiling relied on immunoSEQ multiplex PCR, and the TCRdb table lists in-frame clones only, not all of them. The sample holds approximately 84,000 clones, roughly 98% seen once. The germline CDR1 and CDR2 sequences are MNHNS and SASEGT. Trimming took off 4 bases at V and 3 bases at J, with 10 bases between the two ends. The length of the CDR3 is 13 residues. V gene TRBV6-1 combines with J gene TRBJ2-7; D gene unclear. The clonotype was recovered from a human donor in good health. Sequences were obtained from T cells isolated from PBMCs. DNA for the CDR3: TGTGCCAGCAGTGGAAAAGAACACTACGAGCAGTACTTC. Translated: CASSGKEHYEQYF.